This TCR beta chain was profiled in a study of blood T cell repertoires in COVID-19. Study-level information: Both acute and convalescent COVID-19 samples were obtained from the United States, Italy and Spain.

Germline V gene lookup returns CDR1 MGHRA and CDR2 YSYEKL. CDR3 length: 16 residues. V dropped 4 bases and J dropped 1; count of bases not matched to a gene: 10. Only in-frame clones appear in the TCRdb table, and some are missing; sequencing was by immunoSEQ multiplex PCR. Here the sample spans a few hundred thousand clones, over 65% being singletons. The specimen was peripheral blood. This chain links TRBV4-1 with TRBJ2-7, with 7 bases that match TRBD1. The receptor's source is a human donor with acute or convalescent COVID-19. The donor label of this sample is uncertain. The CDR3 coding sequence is TGCGCCAGCAGCCGTACCAGGGACAGCAAATCCTACGAGCAGTACTTC. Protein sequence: CASSRTRDSKSYEQYF.